The 10 T cell receptor beta chains listed next were all sequenced from one sample in a study of T cells generated in artificial thymic organoids. Separate semi-nested PCRs amplified TCRalpha and TCRbeta libraries using constant-region reverse primers in TRAC or TRBC. TCRdb re-called the 5' RACE reads with MiXCR, one entry per CDR3 protein. The sample lists approximately 5,500 distinct CDR3 sequences; roughly 32% were seen once. Material for sequencing was naive CD8+ T cells from blood. This sample's subset: CD3+TCRalphabeta+CD8SP T cells; for blood, CD45RO-CCR7+ naive CD8+ T cells. The source is a human donor who gave cord blood stem cells for thymic organoid culture, a cardiac surgery patient who gave postnatal thymus, or a blood donor (not recorded which).

V usage is TRBV7-9 and J usage is TRBJ2-1; D gene unclear. Trimming cost V 4 bases and J 0 bases, with 13 bases left between them. CDR1 is SEHNR, CDR2 FQNEAQ, per germline (reference sequence). The CDR3 is 16 residues long. This CDR3 reads CASSSVAVSSYNEQFF. CDR3 bases: TGTGCCAGCAGCTCGGTCGCGGTGAGCTCCTACAATGAGCAGTTCTTC.

Relative to its sample, this clonotype is medium-sized. V gene TRBV29-1 combines with J gene TRBJ1-4; 8 nucleotides align to TRBD1. The CDR3 runs to 13 residues. Per germline, CDR1 SQVTM and CDR2 ANQGSEA. Trimming removed 1 base from V and 7 bases from J; junction bases left unmatched: 2. The CDR3 region is CSVEGTGLEKLFF. The CDR3 DNA reads TGCAGCGTTGAAGGGACAGGGCTTGAAAAACTGTTTTTT.

CDR3 residues: CASSQGRAGLQETQYF. DNA for the CDR3: TGCGCCAGCAGCCAAGGGCGGGCAGGGCTCCAAGAGACCCAGTACTTC. This chain links TRBV4-1 with TRBJ2-5; TRBD1 or TRBD2 may be the D gene (5 bases each). Germline-derived CDR1 and CDR2 are MGHRA and YSYEKL. The V and J ends lost 1 base and 1 base respectively, with 13 bases between them. The CDR3 has 16 amino acids.

This clonotype appeared a few times. The V and J genes are TRBV27 and TRBJ1-1; a weak D match, TRBD1 (5 bases). CDR1 is MNHEY and CDR2 is SMNVEV in the germline V gene (reference sequence). The CDR3 totals 14 residues. The V end lost 3 bases, the J end lost 3 bases, and 11 bases lay between the germline ends. In nucleotides, the CDR3 is TGTGCCAGCAGTTTGGGGGTAGGGGACACTGAAGCTTTCTTT. Residues: CASSLGVGDTEAFF.

This clonotype was recorded a few times. The J gene is TRBJ2-6, the V gene TRBV27, with D perhaps TRBD1 (6 bases). Trimming left V 6 bases short and J 1 base short, with 7 bases between. Germline assignment: CDR1 MNHEY and CDR2 SMNVEV (reference sequence). The length of the CDR3 is 14 residues. The CDR3 spells CASRRGSGANVLTF. The CDR3 region has the DNA TGTGCCAGCAGAAGGGGGTCTGGGGCCAACGTCCTGACTTTC.

This clonotype was picked up a small number of times. The genes are TRBV29-1 and TRBJ2-2, with a tentative D call TRBD1 (6 bases). The CDR3 has 15 residues. Germline lookup yields CDR1 SQVTM and CDR2 ANQGSEA. Trimming left V 2 bases short and J 0 bases short, with 10 bases between. CDR3 in amino acids: CSVEWTDANTGELFF. For the CDR3, the DNA is TGCAGCGTTGAATGGACAGACGCGAACACCGGGGAGCTGTTTTTT.

Relative to its sample, this clonotype is medium-sized. The rearrangement links TRBV5-5 to TRBJ1-1, with TRBD1 identical over 9 bases. This CDR3 is built from 13 residues. Germline CDR1 reads SGHKS; CDR2 reads YYEKEE (reference sequence). The junction had 5 bases not matched to a gene; V was cut back by 4 bases and J by 7 bases. The CDR3: CASSIRDRDEAFF. The CDR3 DNA follows: TGTGCCAGCAGCATCCGGGACAGGGATGAAGCTTTCTTT.

As to this clonotype: One end of the junction varies from germline; a read error may be responsible. The chain employs TRBV5-4 and TRBJ2-7; TRBD2 agrees at 11 bases. The CDR3 consists of 15 residues. Germline V gives CDR1 SGHNT, CDR2 YYREEE (reference sequence). CDR3 nucleotides: TGTGTCAGCAGCTTGGGACTAGCGGCCCTGAGCGAGCAGTACTTC. It is translated as CVSSLGLAALSEQYF.

This clonotype was seen a few times. This chain uses TRBV18 with TRBJ2-1; tentatively, D is TRBD2 (6 bases). This CDR3 comprises 15 residues. CDR1 is KGHSH, CDR2 LQKENI, per germline. The V and J ends lost 0 bases and 5 bases respectively, with 11 bases between them. CDR3 region: CASSPPRGENNEQFF. CDR3 nucleotides: TGTGCCAGCTCACCACCGCGCGGGGAAAACAATGAGCAGTTCTTC.

About this clonotype: A much larger clone lies a single base off, so this may be a read error. This rearrangement joins TRBV7-9 to TRBJ1-1; the D gene is possibly TRBD1 (5 bases). Germline V gene sequence: CDR1 SEHNR, CDR2 FQNEAQ (reference sequence). This CDR3 is built from 16 residues. CDR3 nucleotide sequence: TGTGTCAGCAGCTTAGGAGAGACGGGGCCCTTCACTGAAGCTTTCTTT. This sequence encodes CVSSLGETGPFTEAFF.